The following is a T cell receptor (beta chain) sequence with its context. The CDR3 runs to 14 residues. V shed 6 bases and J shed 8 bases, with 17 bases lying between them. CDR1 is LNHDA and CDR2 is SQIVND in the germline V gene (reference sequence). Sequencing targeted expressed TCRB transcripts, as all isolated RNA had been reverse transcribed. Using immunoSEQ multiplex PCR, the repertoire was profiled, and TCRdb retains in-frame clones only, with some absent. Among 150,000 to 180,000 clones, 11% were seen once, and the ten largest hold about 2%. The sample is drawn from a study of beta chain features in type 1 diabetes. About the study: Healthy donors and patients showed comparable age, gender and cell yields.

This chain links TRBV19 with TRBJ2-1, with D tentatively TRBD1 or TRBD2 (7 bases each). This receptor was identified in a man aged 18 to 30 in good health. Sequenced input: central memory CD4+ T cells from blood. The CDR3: CASSNRGGYDEQFF. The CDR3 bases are TGTGCCAGTAGCAACAGGGGAGGGTATGATGAGCAGTTCTTC.